Following are 8 T cell receptor beta chains from one sample sequenced in a study of blood T cell repertoires in COVID-19. Sequencing used immunoSEQ multiplex PCR; TCRdb keeps in-frame clones, though not all of them. The sample lists around 200,000 clones, roughly 85% occurring once. Sample: peripheral blood. The receptors derive from a woman of 80 years or more with acute or convalescent COVID-19.

The chain has TRBV15 and TRBJ1-5; 8 nucleotides agree with TRBD1. This CDR3 has 16 amino acids. CDR1 LNHNV and CDR2 YYDKDF come from the germline V gene (reference sequence). J gave up 4 bases and V 0 bases, and 5 bases lay outside the gene matches. The CDR3 loop reads CATSRDRNRGNQPQHF. The CDR3 DNA is TGTGCCACCAGCAGAGATCGGAACAGGGGGAATCAGCCCCAGCATTTT.

V gene TRBV9 combines with J gene TRBJ1-3; a possible D gene is TRBD1 (5 bases). CDR3 size: 14 residues. Germline CDR1 is SGDLS and CDR2 is YYNGEE. V was pared by 3 bases and J by 8 bases, with 15 bases between. The CDR3 loop reads CASSDLRGADTIYF. The CDR3 DNA follows: TGTGCCAGCAGCGACCTTCGCGGGGCGGACACCATATATTTT.

The chain joins TRBV7-9 to TRBJ1-2; TRBD1 might be the D (5 bases). CDR1 is SEHNR, CDR2 FQNEAQ, per germline (reference sequence). The CDR3 has 12 residues. Trimming removed 4 bases from V and 5 bases from J, with 8 bases in between. This chain's CDR3 is CASSSTEYGYTF. As DNA, the CDR3 is TGTGCCAGCAGCTCGACAGAGTATGGCTACACCTTC.

The CDR3 is CAWGQGGGYTF. DNA of the CDR3: TGTGCCTGGGGACAGGGCGGGGGCTACACCTTC. The rearrangement links TRBV30 to TRBJ1-2; 8 bases align to TRBD1. CDR3 length: 11 amino acids. The ends lost 5 bases at V and 8 bases at J; junction bases unmatched: 4. Germline V gene lookup returns CDR1 GTSNPN and CDR2 SVGIG (reference sequence).

This clone was seen just once. This rearrangement joins TRBV7-3 to TRBJ1-1; D gene unclear. Trimming pared 3 bases from V and 3 bases from J, leaving 8 bases between. Germline loops: CDR1 SGHTA, CDR2 FQGTGA. The CDR3 extends over 13 amino acids. In DNA form, the CDR3 reads TGTGCCAGCAGCTTTTTGCGGGACACTGAAGCTTTCTTT. Translating it yields CASSFLRDTEAFF. Filled out from reference TRBV7-3 and TRBJ1-1, the complete variable domain reads GAGVSQTPSNKVTEKGKYVELRCDPISGHTALYWYRQSLGQGPEFLIYFQGTGAADDSGLPNDRFFAVRPEGSVSTLKIQRTERGDSAVYLCASSFLRDTEAFFGQGTRLTVV.

V and J are TRBV24-1 and TRBJ1-4, with 11 bases that match TRBD1. The germline V gene has CDR1 KGHDR and CDR2 SFDVKD. V trimming: 5 bases; J trimming: 8 bases; junction bases outside the gene matches: 6. The CDR3 runs to 15 residues. DNA of the CDR3: TGTGCCACCAGTGGCACCGGGACAGGGGGAGAAAAACTGTTTTTT. Its translation is CATSGTGTGGEKLFF.

This clone occurred a few times. CDR3 sequence: CASSQAVVSYNEQFF. In DNA, the CDR3 is TGTGCCAGCTCACAGGCGGTCGTGAGCTACAATGAGCAGTTCTTC. The rearrangement joins TRBV18 to TRBJ2-1; D remains unclear. Germline V gives CDR1 KGHSH, CDR2 LQKENI. Trimming cost V 4 bases and J 3 bases, with 13 bases left between them. This CDR3 is 15 amino acids long.

The V call is TRBV7-2, the J call TRBJ2-3; D not certain. CDR3 length: 17 amino acids. Trimming left V 5 bases short and J 0 bases short, with 18 bases between. Looked up from germline, CDR1 is SGHTA and CDR2 is FQGNSA. CDR3 protein: CASSPRLAASSTDTQYF. The CDR3 bases are TGTGCCAGCAGCCCCCGTTTGGCTGCCTCTAGCACAGATACGCAGTATTTT. The complete variable domain, with remaining parts taken from reference TRBV7-2 and TRBJ2-3, reads GAGVSQSPSNKVTEKGKDVELRCDPISGHTALYWYRQSLGQGLEFLIYFQGNSAPDKSGLPSDRFSAERTGGSVSTLTIQRTQQEDSAVYLCASSPRLAASSTDTQYFGPGTRLTVL.